The 22 T cell receptor beta chains below come from one sample, sequenced in a study of read filtering for tumor transcriptome and immune sequencing. This library used 300 to 450 ng RNA and molecular barcoded adaptors spanning alpha/delta and beta/gamma chains. Using its own MiXCR run on the reads, TCRdb lists one record per CDR3 protein. The repertoire includes about 50,000 distinct CDR3 sequences, roughly 19% of them detected once, and 15% sits in the top ten. The sequenced sample was a population of CD138-negative cells sorted from bone marrow. The receptor set was obtained from a donor at least 40 years old with multiple myeloma.

This clonotype was seen ten or more times. V gene TRBV5-1 combines with J gene TRBJ2-1; D call uncertain. The CDR3 extends over 14 amino acids. The V and J ends lost 4 bases and 9 bases respectively, with 17 bases between them. Germline V gene sequence: CDR1 SGHRS, CDR2 YFSETQ. The CDR3 sequence is CASSAVGVTREQFF. As DNA, the CDR3 is TGCGCCAGCAGCGCGGTTGGGGTAACTCGTGAGCAGTTCTTC.

This clonotype was seen many times. The V gene is TRBV19, the J gene TRBJ2-2; 7 nucleotides agree with TRBD2. Unmatched junction bases numbered 2, after V lost 5 bases and J lost 8 bases. The CDR3 runs 12 residues. The germline CDR1 and CDR2 sequences are LNHDA and SQIVND (reference sequence). This CDR3 is CASSPGRGELFF. CDR3 DNA sequence: TGTGCCAGTAGTCCCGGGAGGGGGGAGCTGTTTTTT.

This clonotype showed up just a few times. The chain is built from TRBV29-1 and TRBJ2-3, with 8 bases that match TRBD2. CDR1 is SQVTM, CDR2 ANQGSEA, per germline. The CDR3 spans 15 residues. J lost 4 bases, V lost 3 bases, and 9 bases had no gene match. The CDR3, as DNA: TGCAGCGTTGAGGGGACTAGTCCTCGGGCAGATACGCAGTATTTT. This translates into CSVEGTSPRADTQYF.

As concerns this clonotype: Possible read error: a much larger clone is one base away. No conserved phenylalanine or tryptophan ends this CDR3, so it is likely a read error. The chain is built from TRBV11-2 and TRBJ2-7; a weak D match, TRBD2 (6 bases). Germline V gene lookup returns CDR1 SGHAT and CDR2 FQNNGV. The CDR3 has 15 amino acids. V gave up 0 bases and J gave up 3 bases, with 12 bases separating them. Here the CDR3 DNA reads TGTGCCAGCAGCTTAGAGGGGGGTGCCTTCTACGAGCAGTACTCC. Translating gives CASSLEGGAFYEQYS.

The CDR3 bases are TGCGCCAGCAGCCAACTCGGGACAAGCTACAATGAGCAGTTCTTC. It is translated as CASSQLGTSYNEQFF. The chain links TRBV4-1 to TRBJ2-1; D may be TRBD1 (6 bases). The germline V gene has CDR1 MGHRA and CDR2 YSYEKL. The ends were cut back, 2 bases at V and 3 bases at J, with 11 bases in the middle. The CDR3 is 15 residues long.

A remark on this clonotype: A far larger clone is just one base off, so this is likely a read error. The DNA is left out, because the CDR3 cannot be placed on it with certainty; the CDR3 is given as TCRdb lists it. V is TRBV7-9 and J is TRBJ2-1. The CDR3 contains 13 residues when both ends are counted. CDR1 SEHNR and CDR2 FQNEAQ come from the germline V gene (reference sequence). CDR3 amino acids: CASSVGFGNELFF.

J is TRBJ1-5 and V is TRBV5-1, with D possibly being TRBD1 (5 bases). The germline V gene encodes CDR1 SGHRS and CDR2 YFSETQ. The CDR3 has 15 residues. The germline V and J ends were trimmed by 3 bases and 3 bases, with 13 bases remaining between them. The CDR3 reads CASSSQGGVNQPQHF. CDR3 in DNA: TGCGCCAGCAGCTCCCAGGGAGGGGTCAATCAGCCCCAGCATTTT.

This clonotype was recorded at least ten times. J is TRBJ2-1 and V is TRBV19; D is perhaps TRBD1 (5 bases). The CDR3 spans 16 residues. Germline V gene sequence: CDR1 LNHDA, CDR2 SQIVND (reference sequence). V lost 9 bases to trimming and J lost 0 bases, with 18 bases between them. CDR3 nucleotide sequence: TGTGCCAGCAAAAGGCAGGGTCAAAGCTCCTACAATGAGCAGTTCTTC. Protein: CASKRQGQSSYNEQFF.

At least ten counts were recorded for this clonotype. This sequence joins TRBV29-1 and TRBJ1-5; D gene unclear. This CDR3 has 12 residues. V was clipped by 4 bases and J by 4 bases, with 8 bases between them. Germline V gene data show CDR1 as SQVTM and CDR2 as ANQGSEA. CDR3 amino acids: CSVGRANQPQHF. The CDR3 DNA is TGCAGCGTTGGGAGGGCGAATCAGCCCCAGCATTTT.

This clonotype was observed many times. This sequence joins TRBV7-2 and TRBJ2-7, with TRBD2 matching 7 bases. The CDR3 is made up of 14 amino acids. The germline CDR1 and CDR2 sequences are SGHTA and FQGNSA. V trimming: 5 bases; J trimming: 4 bases; junction bases outside the gene matches: 8. The CDR3 loop is CASSRPAGVYEQYF. The CDR3 nucleotides are TGTGCCAGCAGCCGCCCGGCGGGAGTGTACGAGCAGTACTTC.

There are many counts of this clonotype. The J gene is TRBJ2-2, the V gene TRBV19; D uncertain. The CDR3 totals 14 residues. Germline values: CDR1 LNHDA, CDR2 SQIVND (reference sequence). V lost 0 bases and J 7 bases, leaving 9 bases between the germline ends. CDR3 residues: CASSIDPVGGELFF. CDR3 DNA: TGTGCCAGTAGTATAGATCCGGTTGGCGGGGAGCTGTTTTTT.

This clonotype has ten or more counts. This chain connects TRBV15 to TRBJ2-5; D might be TRBD2 (6 bases). Per germline, CDR1 LNHNV and CDR2 YYDKDF (reference sequence). Trimming took off 1 base at V and 4 bases at J, with 10 bases between the two ends. The CDR3 loop spans 14 amino acids. CDR3 sequence: CATSRGGDGETQYF. The DNA for the CDR3 is TGTGCCACCAGCAGAGGGGGGGACGGAGAGACCCAGTACTTC.

This clonotype was picked up many times. For the CDR3, the DNA is TGCGCCAGCAGTGAGGCAGGGGGGAACACTGAAGCTTTCTTT. Its translation: CASSEAGGNTEAFF. The chain links TRBV10-2 to TRBJ1-1; 7 bases are shared with TRBD1. Per the germline V gene, CDR1 is WSHSY and CDR2 is SAAADI. The CDR3 covers 14 residues. The V segment lost 2 bases and the J segment 1 base; nucleotides outside the gene matches: 1.

This clonotype showed up many times. The rearrangement links TRBV20-1 to TRBJ2-5; D might be TRBD1 or TRBD2, each matching 5 bases. This CDR3 region has 16 residues. Germline V gene data show CDR1 as DFQATT and CDR2 as SNEGSKA (reference sequence). V was shortened by 7 bases and J by 0 bases, with 21 bases between the two germline ends. The CDR3 sequence is CSVFSGAGSYQETQYF. The CDR3 coding sequence is TGCAGTGTTTTTTCCGGGGCGGGCTCGTACCAAGAGACCCAGTACTTC.

In this sample, this clonotype turned up many times. The chain joins TRBV24-1 to TRBJ2-5, with 12 bases fitting TRBD2. This CDR3 is built from 16 residues. V lost 7 bases and J lost 4; bases outside the gene matches: 9. The germline V gene has CDR1 KGHDR and CDR2 SFDVKD. The CDR3 region is CATSRNLAGGPETQYF. CDR3 DNA: TGTGCCACCAGCCGAAACCTAGCGGGAGGGCCAGAGACCCAGTACTTC.

In regard to this clonotype: No conserved phenylalanine or tryptophan is present at the end of the CDR3, so a read error is the likely explanation. J is TRBJ2-1 and V is TRBV14; weak D call: TRBD1 (6 bases). The CDR3 runs to 16 residues. V shed 3 bases and J shed 3 bases, with 15 bases lying between them. Germline CDR1 is SGHDN and CDR2 is FVKESK. The DNA for the CDR3 is TGTGCCAGCAGCCAGTCCAGGGGCCAGAACTACAATGAGCAGTTCTCC. It translates to CASSQSRGQNYNEQFS.

Only a few counts were recorded for this clonotype. The rearrangement links TRBV19 to TRBJ1-5, with no clear D. In germline, CDR1 is LNHDA, CDR2 SQIVND (reference sequence). The V end lost 8 bases, the J end lost 4 bases, and 15 bases lay between the germline ends. The CDR3 has 14 amino acids. As DNA, the CDR3 is TGTGCCAGTGACACCCCTGGGGAAAATCAGCCCCAGCATTTT. Its translation is CASDTPGENQPQHF.

This clonotype showed up many times. The chain links TRBV29-1 to TRBJ2-5, with 7 bases matching TRBD2. Trimming at V came to 6 bases and at J to 4 bases, leaving 20 bases not matched to a gene. This CDR3 contains 17 residues. Germline V gene lookup returns CDR1 SQVTM and CDR2 ANQGSEA. CDR3 protein: CSVRPALAGPGRETQYF. CDR3 nucleotides: TGCAGCGTCCGCCCCGCCTTAGCGGGCCCGGGTAGAGAGACCCAGTACTTC.

Of note for this clonotype: The CDR3 does not end in the conserved phenylalanine or tryptophan, so this is likely a read error. The chain couples TRBV20-1 to TRBJ1-1; 9 nucleotides align to TRBD1. The V segment lost 3 bases and the J segment 5 bases; nucleotides outside the gene matches: 4. CDR3 size: 13 residues. Germline V lookup: CDR1 DFQATT, CDR2 SNEGSKA (reference sequence). This chain's CDR3 is CSARLTGGTEAFS. CDR3 coding DNA: TGCAGTGCTAGGCTGACAGGGGGGACTGAAGCTTTCTCT.

At least ten counts were recorded for this clonotype. The chain recombines TRBV29-1 with TRBJ2-1; D is uncertain. V was trimmed by 7 bases and J by 9 bases, leaving 19 bases between them. Germline V gives CDR1 SQVTM, CDR2 ANQGSEA. The CDR3 is 13 amino acids. The CDR3 DNA is TGCAGCGCCACCGGACCCTCAGACGGTGAGCAGTTCTTC. Translated: CSATGPSDGEQFF.

This clonotype was seen only a few times. The gene calls are TRBV7-2 and TRBJ2-5; 7 nucleotides align to TRBD2. The V segment lost 4 bases and the J segment 1 base; nucleotides outside the gene matches: 3. Germline values: CDR1 SGHTA, CDR2 FQGNSA. The length of the CDR3 is 14 residues. The CDR3 protein is CASSSVAGQETQYF. The CDR3 DNA reads as TGTGCCAGCAGCTCCGTAGCGGGCCAAGAGACCCAGTACTTC.

The V and J genes are TRBV29-1 and TRBJ1-1, with TRBD1 matching 7 bases. With 7 bases clipped from V and 8 bases from J, the junction kept 16 bases outside the gene matches. The CDR3 sequence is 14 residues long. Germline assignment: CDR1 SQVTM and CDR2 ANQGSEA. The CDR3 spells CSAKGARGTSEAFF. The DNA of the CDR3 is TGCAGCGCCAAGGGGGCCCGCGGGACATCCGAAGCTTTCTTT.